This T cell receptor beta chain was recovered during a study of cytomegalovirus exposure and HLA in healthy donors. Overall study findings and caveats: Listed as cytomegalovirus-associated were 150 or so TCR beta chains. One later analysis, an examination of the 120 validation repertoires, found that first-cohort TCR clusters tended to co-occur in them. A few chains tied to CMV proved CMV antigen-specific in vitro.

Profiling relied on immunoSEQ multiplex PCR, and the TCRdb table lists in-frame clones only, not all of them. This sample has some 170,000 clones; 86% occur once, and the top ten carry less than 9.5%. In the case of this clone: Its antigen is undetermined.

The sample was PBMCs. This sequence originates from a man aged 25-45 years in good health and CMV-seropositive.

In DNA, the CDR3 is TGCGCCAGCAGCTTGACCGGCTACGAGCAGTACTTC. Translation: CASSLTGYEQYF. The chain employs TRBV5-1 and TRBJ2-7; D remains unclear. The CDR3 is made up of 12 amino acids. Germline V lookup: CDR1 SGHRS, CDR2 YFSETQ. Trimming shortened V by 1 base and J by 3 bases, and 5 bases separated the two germline ends.